These 3 T cell receptor beta chains came from one sample sequenced in a study of shared clonotypes between healthy human individuals. The assay was immunoSEQ multiplex PCR, and TCRdb's table has in-frame clones only and misses some. The table includes under 1,900,000 clones, approximately 98.5% detected once. Sequencing input: naive CD4+ T cells sorted from blood. The subset denotes: CD45RA+ positively selected. These TCRs come from a man under 40 in good health.

The gene calls are TRBV19 and TRBJ1-4; D gene unclear. Trimming cost V 3 bases and J 4 bases, with 15 bases left between them. The V gene's germline CDR1 is LNHDA and CDR2 SQIVND (reference sequence). The CDR3 extends over 16 amino acids. The CDR3 here is CASSMGRQVLNEKLFF. The CDR3 nucleotides read TGTGCCAGTAGTATGGGTCGGCAGGTCCTTAATGAAAAACTGTTTTTT.

This chain links TRBV23-1 with TRBJ2-3, with 8 nucleotides matching TRBD2. TRBV23-1 is identified as an open reading frame with a role that is uncertain. V lost 2 bases, J lost 0 bases, and 4 bases stayed unmatched. The CDR3 totals 16 residues. CDR3 region: CASSQGSGISTDTQYF. The DNA of the CDR3 is TGCGCCAGCAGTCAAGGTAGCGGGATCAGCACAGATACGCAGTATTTT.

The chain links TRBV5-4 to TRBJ2-7; 8 bases fit TRBD1. Germline CDR1 reads SGHNT; CDR2 reads YYREEE (reference sequence). V trimming: 4 bases; J trimming: 4 bases; junction bases outside the gene matches: 7. This CDR3 region has 14 residues. Here the CDR3 reads CASSARDRSYEQYF. The CDR3 DNA reads as TGTGCCAGCAGCGCTCGGGACAGGTCGTACGAGCAGTACTTC.